This T cell receptor beta chain was captured by sequencing in a study of cytomegalovirus exposure and HLA in healthy donors (dated by TCRdb to about 2017). Notes on the research overall: According to a later analysis, one platform produced both the 120 validation repertoires and the 670 or so repertoires of the first cohort. To predict cytomegalovirus infection status, the study combined high-throughput TCR immunosequencing, statistical association of individual TCRs with disease status, and machine learning. The study was designed to test whether signatures of past pathogen exposure could be identified by cataloging public T cell receptors. In addition to the first cohort of around 670 subjects, a separate validation cohort of 120 different subjects was used.

This clone was observed a single time. This receptor's antigen is unknown. Base-call qualities are not available, and no considerably larger clone is one nucleotide away. Receptors were amplified or captured by the immunoSEQ multiplex PCR assay. Per the authors' processing: A statistical classification framework was developed to diagnose cytomegalovirus status using the catalog of TCR beta chain sequences. TCRdb carries this immuneACCESS record with in-frame sequences only. Its versions omit some clonotypes, under half of them owing to an unresolved V gene in the studies checked, with the rest unexplained. Clonal size and the V and J genes are those of that table, whereas D and trimming came from the DNA. The sample table lists 100,000 to 150,000 clones, approximately 94% of them with a count of one. Roughly 1.3% of the sample lies in the top ten. Germline trimming amounts to 4 bases on V and 5 bases on J, with 6 as the count of junction bases outside the gene matches. The CDR3 starts with the cysteine, ends with the phenylalanine, and has 14 residues. Solely the CDR3 DNA is kept, with 42 bases framed from the first base. Per the germline V gene (reference sequence), GTSNPN is the CDR1 and SVGIG is the CDR2.

Broader findings and caveats from the paper: Subsequent analysis determined that TCRs grouped into clusters in the first cohort also showed a tendency toward co-occurrence across the 120 validation repertoires, and approximately 93% of cluster scores exceeded 0. It was suggested by the authors that the approach could potentially be generalized to other disease states and immunological phenotypes. A total of fewer than 200 TCR beta chains were listed by the study as associated with cytomegalovirus. In vitro tests confirmed that a few of the cytomegalovirus-associated TCR beta chains recognize cytomegalovirus antigens. Most TCR sequences were observed very rarely across donors, whereas some public TCRs were present in many individuals. The validation cohort had no HLA typing available for a later analysis, so co-occurrence within that cohort was assessed over all 120 or so repertoires. Cytomegalovirus status was reported to be diagnosed by the classifier with high specificity and sensitivity in both the original and validation cohorts.

Donors formed part of the validation cohort, which comprised about 120 subjects and was distinct from the first cohort of 666 subjects. This TCR came from a woman between 18 and 30 years old in good health and CMV-seronegative. The V and J segments used are TRBV30 and TRBJ1-5; TRBD1 fits 9 bases in the junction. Specimen: PBMCs. The bases are TGTGCCTGGACCCCGGGACAGGGCGATCAGCCCCAGCATTTT. It encodes CAWTPGQGDQPQHF. With the portions outside the CDR3 filled from the reference TRBV30 and TRBJ1-5 genes, the complete variable region becomes SQTIHQWPATLVQPVGSPLSLECTVEGTSNPNLYWYRQAAGRGLQLLFYSVGIGQISSEVPQNLSASRPQDRQFILSSKKLLLSDSGFYLCAWTPGQGDQPQHFGDGTRLSIL.